This paragraph reports one T cell receptor (beta chain). CDR3 length equals 16 residues. Trimming pared 2 bases from V and 7 bases from J, leaving 20 bases between. These data originate in a study of blood T cell repertoires in COVID-19. Study details: Whether acute or convalescent, the COVID-19 samples came from the United States, Italy and Spain. From T cells, B-cell-depleted T cells, or PBMCs came the material, which was cDNA or gDNA.

In the authors' methods: Nucleated cell number was recorded as an estimate derived from reference gene primer amplification. Sequencing used immunoSEQ multiplex PCR; TCRdb keeps in-frame clones, though not all of them. V and J calls and clone size are given by that table; D and trimming were obtained from the DNA. The table includes 200,000 to 250,000 clones, 70% to 90% detected once. Sequenced input: peripheral blood. V and J are TRBV23-1 and TRBJ1-1; a possible D gene is TRBD1 (5 bases). TRBV23-1 is an ORF, with its function uncertain. The source is a woman between 18 and 29 years old who had recovered from COVID-19. This CDR3 is CASSQPPDGEGSEAFF. The CDR3 nucleotides are TGCGCCAGCAGTCAACCCCCGGATGGGGAGGGGAGTGAAGCTTTCTTT.